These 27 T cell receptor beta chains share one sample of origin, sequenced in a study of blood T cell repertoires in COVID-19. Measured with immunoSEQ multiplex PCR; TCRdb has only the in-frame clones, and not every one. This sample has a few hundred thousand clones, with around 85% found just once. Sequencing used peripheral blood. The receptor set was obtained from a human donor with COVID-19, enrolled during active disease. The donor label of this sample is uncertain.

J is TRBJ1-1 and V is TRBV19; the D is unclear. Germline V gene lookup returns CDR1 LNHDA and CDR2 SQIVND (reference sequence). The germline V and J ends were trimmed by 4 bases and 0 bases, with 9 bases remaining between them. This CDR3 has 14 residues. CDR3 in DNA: TGTGCCAGTAGTACCGGGATATTGAACACTGAAGCTTTCTTT. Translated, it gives CASSTGILNTEAFF.

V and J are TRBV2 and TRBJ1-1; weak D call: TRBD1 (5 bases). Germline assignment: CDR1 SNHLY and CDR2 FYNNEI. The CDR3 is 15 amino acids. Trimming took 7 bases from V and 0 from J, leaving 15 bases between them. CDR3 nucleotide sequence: TGTGCCAGCACCTACGGGGGGTCCATGAACACTGAAGCTTTCTTT. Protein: CASTYGGSMNTEAFF.

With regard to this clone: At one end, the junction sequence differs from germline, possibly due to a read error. CDR3 bases: TGTGCCAGCAGCACTGACAGGAACGCTGAAGCTTTCTTT. Translating it yields CASSTDRNAEAFF. The V call is TRBV12-3 or TRBV12-4, the J call TRBJ1-1; D is possibly TRBD1 (6 bases). The CDR3 covers 13 residues.

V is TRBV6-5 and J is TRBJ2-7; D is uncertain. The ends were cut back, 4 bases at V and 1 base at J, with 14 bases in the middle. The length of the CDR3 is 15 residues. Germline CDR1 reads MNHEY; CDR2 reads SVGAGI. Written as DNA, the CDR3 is TGTGCCAGCAGTTTCCGAGGATCAGCATCCTACGAGCAGTACTTC. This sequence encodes CASSFRGSASYEQYF.

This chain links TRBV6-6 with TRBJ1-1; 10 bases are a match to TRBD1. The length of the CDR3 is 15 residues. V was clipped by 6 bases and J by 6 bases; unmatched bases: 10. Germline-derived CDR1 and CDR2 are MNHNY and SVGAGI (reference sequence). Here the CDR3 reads CASSQPTGGYSEAFF. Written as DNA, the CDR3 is TGTGCCAGCAGCCAACCGACAGGGGGCTACTCTGAAGCTTTCTTT.

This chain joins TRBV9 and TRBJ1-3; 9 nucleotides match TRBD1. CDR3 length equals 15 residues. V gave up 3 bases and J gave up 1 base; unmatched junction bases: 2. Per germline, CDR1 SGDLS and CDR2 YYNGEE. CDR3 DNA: TGTGCCAGCAGCGCCGGGACAGGGTCTGGAAACACCATATATTTT. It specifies CASSAGTGSGNTIYF. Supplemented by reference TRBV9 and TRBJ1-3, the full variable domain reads DSGVTQTPKHLITATGQRVTLRCSPRSGDLSVYWYQQSLDQGLQFLIQYYNGEERAKGNILERFSAQQFPDLHSELNLSSLELGDSALYFCASSAGTGSGNTIYFGEGSWLTVV.

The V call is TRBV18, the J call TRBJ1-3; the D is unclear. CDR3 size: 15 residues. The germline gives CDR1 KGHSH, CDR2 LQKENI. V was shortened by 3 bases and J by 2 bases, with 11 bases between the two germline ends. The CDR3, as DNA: TGTGCCAGCTCACCGGGATCGGGAACTGGAAACACCATATATTTT. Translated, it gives CASSPGSGTGNTIYF. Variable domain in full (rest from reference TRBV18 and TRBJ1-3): NAGVMQNPRHLVRRRGQEARLRCSPMKGHSHVYWYRQLPEEGLKFMVYLQKENIIDESGMPKERFSAEFPKEGPSILRIQQVVRGDSAAYFCASSPGSGTGNTIYFGEGSWLTVV.

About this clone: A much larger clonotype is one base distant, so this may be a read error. CDR3 region: CASSLWTGNTEAFF. The CDR3 DNA sequence: TGTGCCAGCAGCTTGTGGACAGGGAACACTGAAGCTTTCTTT. The chain carries TRBV5-4 and TRBJ1-1, with 7 positions matching TRBD1. The CDR3 runs to 14 residues. The J segment lost 1 base and the V segment lost 1 base, leaving 1 base of the junction unmatched. CDR1 is SGHNT, CDR2 YYREEE, per germline (reference sequence).

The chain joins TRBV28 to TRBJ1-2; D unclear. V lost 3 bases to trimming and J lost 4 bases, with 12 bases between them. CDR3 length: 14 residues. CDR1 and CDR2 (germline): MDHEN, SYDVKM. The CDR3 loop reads CASSLEGGAYGYTF. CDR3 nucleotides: TGTGCCAGCAGTTTGGAGGGTGGCGCCTATGGCTACACCTTC.

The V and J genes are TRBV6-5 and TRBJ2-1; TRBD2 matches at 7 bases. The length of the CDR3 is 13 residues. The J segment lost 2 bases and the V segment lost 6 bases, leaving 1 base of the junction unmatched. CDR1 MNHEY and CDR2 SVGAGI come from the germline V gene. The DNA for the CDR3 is TGTGCCAGCAGCGGGGGGACCTACAATGAGCAGTTCTTC. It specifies CASSGGTYNEQFF.

The CDR3 sequence: CASSLGAGGGNTIYF. In nucleotides, the CDR3 is TGTGCCAGCAGCTTAGGCGCGGGCGGTGGAAACACCATATATTTT. The chain joins TRBV7-2 to TRBJ1-3, with D unclear. Germline loops: CDR1 SGHTA, CDR2 FQGNSA. The V end was cut by 1 base, the J end by 3 bases, with 10 bases between. The CDR3 covers 15 residues.

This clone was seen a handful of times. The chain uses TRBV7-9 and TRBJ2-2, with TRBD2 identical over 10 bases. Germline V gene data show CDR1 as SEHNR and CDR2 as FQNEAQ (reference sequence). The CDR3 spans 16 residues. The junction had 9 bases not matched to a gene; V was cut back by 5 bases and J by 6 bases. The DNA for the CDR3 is TGTGCCAGCAGCCGCAGGGTAGCGGGAGGCGCCGGGGAGCTGTTTTTT. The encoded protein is CASSRRVAGGAGELFF.

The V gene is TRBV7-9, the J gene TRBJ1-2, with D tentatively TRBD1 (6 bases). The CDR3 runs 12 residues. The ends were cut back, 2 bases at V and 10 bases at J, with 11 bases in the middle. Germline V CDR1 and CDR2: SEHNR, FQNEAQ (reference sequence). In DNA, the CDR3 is TGTGCCAGCAGCTTAAATCCAGGGGTCTACACCTTC. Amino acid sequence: CASSLNPGVYTF.

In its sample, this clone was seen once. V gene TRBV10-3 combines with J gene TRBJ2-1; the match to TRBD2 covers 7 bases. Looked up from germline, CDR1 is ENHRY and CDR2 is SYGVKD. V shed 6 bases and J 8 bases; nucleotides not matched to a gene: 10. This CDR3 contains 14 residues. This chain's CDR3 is CAIRSGLEVYEQFF. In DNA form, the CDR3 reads TGTGCCATCAGGTCCGGACTAGAAGTATATGAGCAGTTCTTC.

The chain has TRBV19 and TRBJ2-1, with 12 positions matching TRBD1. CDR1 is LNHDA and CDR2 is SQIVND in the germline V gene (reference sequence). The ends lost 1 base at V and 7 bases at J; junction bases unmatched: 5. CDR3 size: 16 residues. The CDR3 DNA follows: TGTGCCAGTAGTATAGTGAGGGGACAGGGGGCAAATGAGCAGTTCTTC. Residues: CASSIVRGQGANEQFF.

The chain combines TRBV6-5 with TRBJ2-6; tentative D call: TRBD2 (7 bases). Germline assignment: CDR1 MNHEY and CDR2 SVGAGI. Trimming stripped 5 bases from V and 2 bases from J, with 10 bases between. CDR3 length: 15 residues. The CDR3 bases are TGTGCCAGCAGTCAGGGGAGGGCTGGGGCCAACGTCCTGACTTTC. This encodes CASSQGRAGANVLTF.

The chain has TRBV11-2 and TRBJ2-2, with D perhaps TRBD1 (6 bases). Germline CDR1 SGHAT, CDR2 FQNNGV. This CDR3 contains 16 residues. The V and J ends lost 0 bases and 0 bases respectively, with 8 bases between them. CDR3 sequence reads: CASSLEAGANTGELFF. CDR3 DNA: TGTGCCAGCAGCTTAGAGGCAGGGGCGAACACCGGGGAGCTGTTTTTT. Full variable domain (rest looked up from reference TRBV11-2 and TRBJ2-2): EAGVAQSPRYKIIEKRQSVAFWCNPISGHATLYWYQQILGQGPKLLIQFQNNGVVDDSQLPKDRFSAERLKGVDSTLKIQPAKLEDSAVYLCASSLEAGANTGELFFGEGSRLTVL.

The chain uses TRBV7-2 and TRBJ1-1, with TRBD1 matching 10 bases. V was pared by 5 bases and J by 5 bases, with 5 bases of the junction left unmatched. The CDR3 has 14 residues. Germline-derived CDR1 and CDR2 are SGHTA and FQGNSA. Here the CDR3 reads CASSPGQGGTEAFF. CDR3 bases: TGTGCCAGCAGCCCAGGACAGGGGGGGACTGAAGCTTTCTTT.

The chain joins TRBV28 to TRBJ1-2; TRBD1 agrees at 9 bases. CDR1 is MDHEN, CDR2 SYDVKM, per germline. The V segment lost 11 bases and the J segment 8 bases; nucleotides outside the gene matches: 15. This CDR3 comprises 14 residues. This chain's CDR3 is CAGSQTGGAGGYTF. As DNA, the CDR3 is TGTGCCGGCTCACAAACAGGGGGCGCCGGGGGCTACACCTTC.

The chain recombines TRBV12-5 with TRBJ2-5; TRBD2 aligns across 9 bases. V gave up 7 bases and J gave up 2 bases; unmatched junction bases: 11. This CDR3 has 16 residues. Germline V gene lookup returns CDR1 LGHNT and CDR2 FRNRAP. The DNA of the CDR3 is TGTGCTAGTGCCCAAATTGCGGGAGGGCCACAAGAGACCCAGTACTTC. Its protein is CASAQIAGGPQETQYF.

This CDR3 reads CASRPFFGQARGGNTIYF. CDR3 DNA: TGTGCCAGCAGACCCTTTTTTGGACAGGCTAGGGGAGGAAACACCATATATTTT. The rearrangement joins TRBV27 to TRBJ1-3; 7 bases match TRBD1. The trim removed 6 bases at V and 4 bases at J, leaving 18 bases unmatched. Germline assignment: CDR1 MNHEY and CDR2 SMNVEV (reference sequence). This CDR3 has 18 residues.

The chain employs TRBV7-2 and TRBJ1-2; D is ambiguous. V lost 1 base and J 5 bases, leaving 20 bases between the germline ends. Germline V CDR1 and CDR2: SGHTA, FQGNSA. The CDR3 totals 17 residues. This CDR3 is CASSLEAPVSGVYGYTF. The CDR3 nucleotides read TGTGCCAGCAGCTTAGAGGCCCCGGTGAGCGGGGTATATGGCTACACCTTC.

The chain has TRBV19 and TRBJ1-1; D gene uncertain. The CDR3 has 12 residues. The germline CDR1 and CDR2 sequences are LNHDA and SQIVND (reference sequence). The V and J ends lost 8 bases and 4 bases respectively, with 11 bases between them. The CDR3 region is CASRTPGTEAFF. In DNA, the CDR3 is TGTGCCAGTCGAACCCCGGGCACTGAAGCTTTCTTT.

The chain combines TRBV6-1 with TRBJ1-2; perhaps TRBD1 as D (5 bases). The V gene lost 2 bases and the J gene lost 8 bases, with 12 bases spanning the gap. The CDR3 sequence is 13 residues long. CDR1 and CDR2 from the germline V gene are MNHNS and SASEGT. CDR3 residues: CASSELRQSGYTF. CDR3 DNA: TGTGCCAGCAGTGAACTCCGACAGTCAGGCTACACCTTC.

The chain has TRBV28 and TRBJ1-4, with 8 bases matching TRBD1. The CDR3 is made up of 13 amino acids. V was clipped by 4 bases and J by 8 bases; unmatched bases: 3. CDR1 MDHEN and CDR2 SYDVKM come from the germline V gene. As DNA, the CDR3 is TGTGCCAGCAGTTCCCGGGACAGGGAAAAACTGTTTTTT. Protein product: CASSSRDREKLFF.

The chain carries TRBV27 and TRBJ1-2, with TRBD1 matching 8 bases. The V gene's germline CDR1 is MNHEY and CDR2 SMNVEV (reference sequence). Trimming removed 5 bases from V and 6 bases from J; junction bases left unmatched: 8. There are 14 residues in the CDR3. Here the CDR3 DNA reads TGTGCCAGCAGTGTCCTACAGGGGGTTCATGGCTACACCTTC. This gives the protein CASSVLQGVHGYTF.

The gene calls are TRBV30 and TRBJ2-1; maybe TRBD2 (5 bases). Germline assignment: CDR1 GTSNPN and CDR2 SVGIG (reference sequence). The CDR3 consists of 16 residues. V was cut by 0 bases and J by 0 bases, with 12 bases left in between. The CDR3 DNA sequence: TGTGCCTGGAGTGTACTAGGACGAAACTCCTACAATGAGCAGTTCTTC. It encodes CAWSVLGRNSYNEQFF. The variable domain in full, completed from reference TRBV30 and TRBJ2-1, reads SQTIHQWPATLVQPVGSPLSLECTVEGTSNPNLYWYRQAAGRGLQLLFYSVGIGQISSEVPQNLSASRPQDRQFILSSKKLLLSDSGFYLCAWSVLGRNSYNEQFFGPGTRLTVL.